These 17 T cell receptor beta chains share one sample of origin, sequenced in a study of cytotoxic CD8 clonotypes in ibrutinib-treated CLL. This table comes from immunoSEQ multiplex PCR, and its TCRdb copy is limited to in-frame clones, with some not included. The sample has about 300,000 clones, 67% seen once. Sequenced here: PBMCs, sampled after 36 months of ibrutinib treatment. These receptors were taken from a human donor with chronic lymphocytic leukemia.

The chain is built from TRBV2 and TRBJ2-7; D is perhaps TRBD1 (5 bases). V shed 6 bases and J shed 4 bases, with 16 bases lying between them. The CDR3 sequence is 14 residues long. Germline CDR1 reads SNHLY; CDR2 reads FYNNEI. Written as DNA, the CDR3 is TGTGCCAGCAGAGGACAAGTCCTAGATTACGAGCAGTACTTC. Residues: CASRGQVLDYEQYF.

V is TRBV29-1 and J is TRBJ2-4; D remains unclear. CDR1 and CDR2 (germline): SQVTM, ANQGSEA. Deletions cut 3 bases from V and 3 bases from J, with 6 bases between. This CDR3 spans 12 amino acids. The CDR3 sequence is CSVDDGKNIQYF. In nucleotides, the CDR3 is TGCAGCGTTGACGATGGCAAAAACATTCAGTACTTC.

The chain links TRBV27 to TRBJ1-6; D is perhaps TRBD1 (5 bases). This CDR3 comprises 15 residues. Germline V gene data show CDR1 as MNHEY and CDR2 as SMNVEV (reference sequence). Trimming stripped 4 bases from V and 3 bases from J, with 10 bases between. The CDR3 spells CASSWGRGYNSPLHF. The CDR3 DNA is TGTGCCAGCAGTTGGGGACGGGGCTATAATTCACCCCTCCACTTT.

This clone was seen only a few times. In the same sample, other DNA sequences code for this CDR3. J is TRBJ2-5 and V is TRBV5-1, with D hard to call. V lost 0 bases, J lost 1 base, and 4 bases lay in between. The germline V gene has CDR1 SGHRS and CDR2 YFSETQ. CDR3 length: 13 residues. For the CDR3, the DNA is TGCGCCAGCAGCTTGGGCCCCCAAGAGACCCAGTACTTC. Residues: CASSLGPQETQYF.

The CDR3: CASSSAPSNEKLFF. In nucleotides, the CDR3 is TGCGCCAGCAGCAGTGCGCCCTCTAATGAAAAACTGTTTTTT. The chain links TRBV5-1 to TRBJ1-4; D unresolved. The CDR3 is 14 residues long. Trimming took off 4 bases at V and 3 bases at J, with 10 bases between the two ends. Germline V gives CDR1 SGHRS, CDR2 YFSETQ.

J is TRBJ1-2 and V is TRBV2, with 7 bases aligning to TRBD1. V gave up 7 bases and J gave up 4 bases; unmatched junction bases: 3. Germline V gene lookup returns CDR1 SNHLY and CDR2 FYNNEI. The CDR3 spans 12 residues. CDR3 sequence: CASKTGPYGYTF. Written as DNA, the CDR3 is TGTGCCAGCAAGACAGGGCCCTATGGCTACACCTTC.

The genes are TRBV5-4 and TRBJ2-7, with 7 positions matching TRBD1. The CDR3 contains 15 residues. J was trimmed by 7 bases and V by 0 bases; bases with no gene match: 10. Looked up from germline, CDR1 is SGHNT and CDR2 is YYREEE (reference sequence). CDR3 in amino acids: CASSLATGVGREQYF. The DNA for the CDR3 is TGTGCCAGCAGCTTGGCCACAGGGGTTGGGCGGGAGCAGTACTTC.

This clone was seen once. The V call is TRBV7-2, the J call TRBJ2-3; D ambiguous. The CDR3 runs 13 residues. Germline V gives CDR1 SGHTA, CDR2 FQGNSA. V was pared by 6 bases and J by 4 bases, with 11 bases between. CDR3 amino acids: CASSLLRADTQYF. The CDR3, as DNA: TGTGCCAGCAGTTTGCTCCGGGCAGATACGCAGTATTTT.

The chain joins TRBV5-1 to TRBJ2-2; the D is unclear. The CDR3 totals 15 residues. CDR1 is SGHRS, CDR2 YFSETQ, per germline. Trimming took 5 bases from V and 3 from J, leaving 14 bases between them. The CDR3 DNA is TGCGCCAGCAGTACCGCCGTTGCGGACACCGGGGAGCTGTTTTTT. Protein product: CASSTAVADTGELFF.

Only one count was recorded for this clone. An end of the junction differs from the germline gene, which may be a read error. V is TRBV15 and J is TRBJ2-7, with D possibly TRBD1 on 5 matching bases. Germline V lookup: CDR1 LNHNV, CDR2 YYDKDF (reference sequence). The CDR3 is 15 amino acids. The CDR3 is CAASRSRQYSYEQYF. The CDR3 DNA reads TGTGCCGCCAGCAGATCTCGACAGTACTCCTACGAGCAGTACTTC.

This clone was seen only once. This chain connects TRBV5-1 to TRBJ2-5, with D possibly called TRBD1 or TRBD2 (5 bases each). Looked up from germline, CDR1 is SGHRS and CDR2 is YFSETQ. The V gene lost 0 bases and the J gene lost 5 bases, with 14 bases spanning the gap. This CDR3 has 15 residues. In DNA, the CDR3 is TGCGCCAGCAGCTTGGAAGTTGGGACCGCGGAGACCCAGTACTTC. This codes for CASSLEVGTAETQYF.

This clone was seen more than once but under ten times. V and J are TRBV6-6 and TRBJ1-2; D is unclear. V lost 7 bases, J lost 4 bases, and 10 bases lay in between. CDR1 MNHNY and CDR2 SVGAGI come from the germline V gene (reference sequence). CDR3 length: 12 residues. The CDR3 nucleotides are TGTGCCAGCATCGCCAGCCCCTATGGCTACACCTTC. Protein sequence: CASIASPYGYTF.

V usage is TRBV29-1 and J usage is TRBJ2-5, with D hard to call. The CDR3 contains 11 residues. Trimming took off 4 bases at V and 1 base at J, with 4 bases between the two ends. Germline V gene sequence: CDR1 SQVTM, CDR2 ANQGSEA. CDR3 protein: CSVATQETQYF. The CDR3 coding sequence is TGCAGCGTTGCCACCCAAGAGACCCAGTACTTC.

The J gene is TRBJ1-4, the V gene TRBV27, with D tentatively TRBD1 (5 bases). Germline lookup yields CDR1 MNHEY and CDR2 SMNVEV (reference sequence). V lost 7 bases and J 6 bases, leaving 12 bases between the germline ends. This CDR3 has 13 amino acids. The CDR3 is CASTRQGDEKLFF. The DNA for the CDR3 is TGTGCCAGCACCCGCCAAGGGGATGAAAAACTGTTTTTT. The entire variable domain, with the rest obtained from reference TRBV27 and TRBJ1-4, is as follows: EAQVTQNPRYLITVTGKKLTVTCSQNMNHEYMSWYRQDPGLGLRQIYYSMNVEVTDKGDVPEGYKVSRKEKRNFPLILESPSPNQTSLYFCASTRQGDEKLFFGSGTQLSVL.

The chain couples TRBV5-4 to TRBJ2-7; unclear D gene. The CDR3 is 12 amino acids. Per the germline V gene, CDR1 is SGHNT and CDR2 is YYREEE (reference sequence). Trimming shortened V by 9 bases and J by 7 bases, and 17 bases separated the two germline ends. The DNA of the CDR3 is TGTGCCACCCGTAGATCCCTTGGAGAGCAGTACTTC. This translates into CATRRSLGEQYF.

This clone was recorded once. The CDR3, as DNA: TGTGCCAGCATCCGACGGGACGGGGGGAACACTGAAGCTTTCTTT. Its protein product is CASIRRDGGNTEAFF. The V call is TRBV9, the J call TRBJ1-1, with D possibly being TRBD1 (5 bases). This CDR3 is 15 amino acids long. Trimming took 6 bases from V and 1 from J, leaving 16 bases between them. Germline V gene lookup returns CDR1 SGDLS and CDR2 YYNGEE.

CDR3 in amino acids: CATSRDKRGFSTNEKLFF. The CDR3 nucleotides read TGTGCCACCAGCAGAGATAAGCGAGGCTTTTCAACTAATGAAAAACTGTTTTTT. The chain employs TRBV15 and TRBJ1-4; no clear D. Germline V gene lookup returns CDR1 LNHNV and CDR2 YYDKDF (reference sequence). With 0 bases removed from V and 0 bases from J, the gap between germline ends came to 14 bases. The CDR3 runs 18 residues.